This TCR beta chain was recovered during a study of cytomegalovirus exposure and HLA in healthy donors. In regard to this clone: Its antigen is unknown.

Findings and caveats of the study: It was confirmed in vitro that a few of the CMV-associated chains were specific for CMV antigens. The later analysis indicated that the majority of CMV-associated TCR beta chains appeared HLA-restricted.

The V gene lost 7 bases and the J gene lost 8 bases, with 9 bases spanning the gap. The germline V gene encodes CDR1 GTSNPN and CDR2 SVGIG (reference sequence). The CDR3 sequence is 10 residues long. PCR amplification relied on 60 Vbeta primers (plus 13 Jbeta primers). Generated by immunoSEQ multiplex PCR, the TCRdb table keeps only in-frame clones and is missing some. The sample yields over 140,000 clones, 70% to 85% seen once. The source of this sequence is a man aged 30-40 years in good health and CMV-seropositive. Input material: PBMCs. The V gene is TRBV30, the J gene TRBJ1-3; D not resolved. The CDR3 nucleotides are TGTGCCTCTGGTCGGGACACCATATATTTT. Translation: CASGRDTIYF.